Below, 5 T cell receptor beta chains from the same sample are listed, as sequenced in a study of cytomegalovirus exposure and HLA in healthy donors. Primers: 60 Vbeta forward and 13 Jbeta reverse. TCRdb's table, derived via immunoSEQ multiplex PCR, lists solely in-frame clones and lacks some. Of about 180,000 clones listed, about 75% are singletons. Sequences were obtained from PBMCs. The origin of the receptors is a man in his forties in good health and CMV-seropositive.

V usage is TRBV7-6 and J usage is TRBJ2-2, with 8 bases that match TRBD1. Germline V gives CDR1 SGHVS, CDR2 FNYEAQ. The V and J ends lost 6 bases and 4 bases, in that order; junction bases with no gene match: 13. This CDR3 comprises 17 residues. The CDR3 here is CASRPSRRQGLTGELFF. The CDR3 region has the DNA TGTGCCAGCAGACCCTCCAGGAGACAGGGGCTCACCGGGGAGCTGTTTTTT.

CDR3 bases: TGTGCCAGCAGCCCGACTAGCGGCTACAATGAGCAGTTCTTC. This encodes CASSPTSGYNEQFF. The V gene is TRBV7-7, the J gene TRBJ2-1, with TRBD2 matching over 9 bases. The V gene's germline CDR1 is SSHAT and CDR2 FNYEAQ (reference sequence). This CDR3 is 14 amino acids long. J gave up 3 bases and V 5 bases, and 2 bases lay outside the gene matches.

The chain carries TRBV9 and TRBJ2-3, with 12 nucleotides matching TRBD2. V was pared by 2 bases and J by 3 bases, with 4 bases of the junction left unmatched. The germline CDR1 and CDR2 sequences are SGDLS and YYNGEE. The CDR3 has 16 amino acids. The CDR3, as DNA: TGTGCCAGCAGCGTGACTAGCGGGAGTTTGACAGATACGCAGTATTTT. This gives the protein CASSVTSGSLTDTQYF.

The chain recombines TRBV18 with TRBJ2-1, with TRBD1 matching over 11 bases. The CDR3 totals 17 residues. Trimming took 3 bases from V and 5 from J; bases not matched to a gene: 9. Germline CDR1 is KGHSH and CDR2 is LQKENI. CDR3 in amino acids: CASSPPIGQGANNEQFF. CDR3 coding DNA: TGTGCCAGCTCACCCCCAATAGGACAGGGGGCTAACAATGAGCAGTTCTTC.

This chain links TRBV6-6 with TRBJ1-4, with D maybe TRBD1 (5 bases). This CDR3 is 14 amino acids long. Trimming removed 4 bases at V and 6 bases at J, with 12 bases between. The germline V gene encodes CDR1 MNHNY and CDR2 SVGAGI (reference sequence). CDR3 sequence (DNA): TGTGCCAGCAGTTTTAGGGGTATTGATGAAAAACTGTTTTTT. It yields the protein CASSFRGIDEKLFF.